This entry lists 5 T cell receptor beta chains sequenced from one sample in a study of identifying expanded T cells in peripheral blood (dated by TCRdb to between 2018 and 2021). Library prep was done by the immunoSEQ multiplex PCR assay. Entries here come from immuneACCESS through TCRdb and include only in-frame sequences with V and J called. Some clones fail to appear in such tables; in the studies checked, an unresolved V gene covers under half of the shortfall, and the cause of the remainder is unknown. Counted in this sample were around 100,000 clones; about 87% of them appeared once. 13% to 15% of the sample is in the top ten clones. Specimen: blood. The source is a person aged 18 to 75 in good health.

J is TRBJ2-1 and V is TRBV12-5; D gene unclear. Germline CDR1 reads LGHNT; CDR2 reads FRNRAP. The length of the CDR3 is 12 residues. Between the trimmed V and J ends, which lost 9 bases and 6 bases, there was a span of 12 bases. CDR3 bases: TGTGCTAGACTAACACCAGGCAATGAGCAGTTCTTC. It codes for CARLTPGNEQFF. The full variable domain, rest sourced from reference TRBV12-5 and TRBJ2-1, is DARVTQTPRHKVTEMGQEVTMRCQPILGHNTVFWYRQTMMQGLELLAYFRNRAPLDDSGMPKDRFSAEMPDATLATLKIQPSEPRDSAVYFCARLTPGNEQFFGPGTRLTVL.

The V call is TRBV7-2, the J call TRBJ2-7; perhaps TRBD2 as D (6 bases). Germline CDR1 and CDR2: SGHTA and FQGNSA. With 5 bases removed from V and 0 bases from J, the gap between germline ends came to 14 bases. CDR3 length: 15 amino acids. The chain's CDR3 is CASSPEGALSYEQYF. Here the CDR3 DNA reads TGTGCCAGCAGCCCGGAGGGAGCCCTCTCCTACGAGCAGTACTTC.

The chain uses TRBV7-9 and TRBJ2-1; 9 positions match TRBD2. CDR3 length equals 14 residues. Trimming removed 8 bases from V and 0 bases from J; junction bases left unmatched: 2. The germline gives CDR1 SEHNR, CDR2 FQNEAQ (reference sequence). In nucleotides, the CDR3 is TGTGCCAGCCAAGCGGGAGGCTCCTACAATGAGCAGTTCTTC. Its translation is CASQAGGSYNEQFF.

The rearrangement links TRBV6-5 to TRBJ1-5; 7 positions agree with TRBD1. This CDR3 has 14 residues. In germline, CDR1 is MNHEY, CDR2 SVGAGI. V shed 8 bases, J shed 7 bases, and the junction held 11 bases outside the gene matches. CDR3 sequence reads: CASDGTGDWQPQHF. In DNA, the CDR3 is TGTGCCAGCGACGGAACAGGGGATTGGCAGCCCCAGCATTTT.

The chain carries TRBV5-1 and TRBJ1-2; D gene ambiguous. CDR3 length equals 11 residues. V was trimmed by 4 bases and J by 7 bases, leaving 8 bases between them. Germline CDR1 SGHRS, CDR2 YFSETQ. The CDR3 is CASSAEGGYTF. The CDR3 nucleotides are TGCGCCAGCAGCGCGGAAGGTGGCTACACCTTC.